The source of this T cell receptor beta chain is a study of CD8 T cells in Susac syndrome. Reverse transcription of roughly 0.45 to 1 ug RNA was performed with random hexamers. By means of immunoSEQ multiplex PCR, TCR beta CDR3 spanning 54 Vbeta and 13 Jbeta underwent amplification. TCRdb reanalysed the immunoSEQ multiplex PCR reads using MiXCR and keeps one entry per CDR3 protein. The sample has roughly 180,000 distinct CDR3 sequences, over 85% seen once. Trimming stripped 1 base from V and 8 bases from J, with 9 bases between. The CDR3 spans 12 residues. Germline V gene sequence: CDR1 SQVTM, CDR2 ANQGSEA. CD8+ and CD4+ T cells taken from blood had their TCR beta sequenced. Healthy donors constituted the controls, which were matched for age and sex.

The origin of this receptor is a human donor in good health. V gene TRBV29-1 combines with J gene TRBJ2-4; D unresolved. The sequenced sample was CD4+ T cells from PBMCs. DNA of the CDR3: TGCAGCGTTGAAGTAAACGGAGACATTCAGTACTTC. It encodes CSVEVNGDIQYF.